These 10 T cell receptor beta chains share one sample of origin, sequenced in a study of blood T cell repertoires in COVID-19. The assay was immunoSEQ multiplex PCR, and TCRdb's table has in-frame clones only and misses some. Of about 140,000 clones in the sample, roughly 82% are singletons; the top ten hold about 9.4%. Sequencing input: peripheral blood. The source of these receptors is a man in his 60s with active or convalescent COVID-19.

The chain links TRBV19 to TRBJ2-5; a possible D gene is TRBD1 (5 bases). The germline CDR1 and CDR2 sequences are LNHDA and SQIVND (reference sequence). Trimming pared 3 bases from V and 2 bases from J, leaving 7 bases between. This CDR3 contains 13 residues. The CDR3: CASSIRQQETQYF. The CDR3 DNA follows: TGTGCCAGTAGTATTCGACAGCAAGAGACCCAGTACTTC.

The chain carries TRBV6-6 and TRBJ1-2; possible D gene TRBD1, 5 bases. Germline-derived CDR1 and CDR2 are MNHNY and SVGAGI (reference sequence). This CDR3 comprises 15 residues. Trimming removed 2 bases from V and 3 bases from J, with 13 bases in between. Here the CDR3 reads CASSYLGGPDYGYTF. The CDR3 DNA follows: TGTGCCAGCAGTTACCTCGGGGGACCCGACTATGGCTACACCTTC.

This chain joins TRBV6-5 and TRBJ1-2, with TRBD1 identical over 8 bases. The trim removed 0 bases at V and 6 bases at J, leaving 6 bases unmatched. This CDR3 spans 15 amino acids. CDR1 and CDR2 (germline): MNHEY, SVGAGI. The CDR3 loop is CASSYSNQGAHGYTF. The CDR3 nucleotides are TGTGCCAGCAGTTACTCGAACCAGGGGGCGCATGGCTACACCTTC.

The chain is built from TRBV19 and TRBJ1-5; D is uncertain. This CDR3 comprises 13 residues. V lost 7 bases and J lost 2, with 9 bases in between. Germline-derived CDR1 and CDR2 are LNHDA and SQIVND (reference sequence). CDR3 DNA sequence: TGTGCCAGTAAGAGGGAAGGCAATCAGCCCCAGCATTTT. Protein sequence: CASKREGNQPQHF.

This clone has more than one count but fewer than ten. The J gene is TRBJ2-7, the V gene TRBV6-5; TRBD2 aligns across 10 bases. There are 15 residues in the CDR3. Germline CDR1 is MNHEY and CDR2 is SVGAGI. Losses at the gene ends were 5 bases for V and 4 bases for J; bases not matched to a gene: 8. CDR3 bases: TGTGCCAGCAGTCCCGGAGGTAGCGGGAGGTACGAGCAGTACGTC. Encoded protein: CASSPGGSGRYEQYV.

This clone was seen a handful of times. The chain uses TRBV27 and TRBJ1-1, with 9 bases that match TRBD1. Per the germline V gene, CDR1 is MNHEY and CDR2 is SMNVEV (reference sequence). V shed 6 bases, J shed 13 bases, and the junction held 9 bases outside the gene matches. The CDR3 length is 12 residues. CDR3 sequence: CASRGTGIVVFF. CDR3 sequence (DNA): TGTGCCAGCAGGGGGACAGGGATTGTGGTTTTCTTT.

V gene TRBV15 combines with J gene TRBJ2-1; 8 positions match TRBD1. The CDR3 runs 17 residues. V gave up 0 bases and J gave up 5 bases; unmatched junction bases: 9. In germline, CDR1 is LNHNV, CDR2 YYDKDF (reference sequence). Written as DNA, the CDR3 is TGTGCCACCAGCAGAGATGTCAGGACAGGGATTAACAATGAGCAGTTCTTC. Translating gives CATSRDVRTGINNEQFF.

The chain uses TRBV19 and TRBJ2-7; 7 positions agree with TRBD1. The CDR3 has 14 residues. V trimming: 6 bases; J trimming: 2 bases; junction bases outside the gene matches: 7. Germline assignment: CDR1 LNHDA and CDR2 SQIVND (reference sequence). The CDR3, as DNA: TGTGCCAGTAGGACAGGGTCGTTCCCCTACGAGCAGTACTTC. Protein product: CASRTGSFPYEQYF.

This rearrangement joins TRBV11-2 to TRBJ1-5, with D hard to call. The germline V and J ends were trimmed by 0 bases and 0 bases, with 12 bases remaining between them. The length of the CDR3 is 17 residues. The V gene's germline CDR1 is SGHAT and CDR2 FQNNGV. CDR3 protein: CASSLDGRGSSNQPQHF. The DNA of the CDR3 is TGTGCCAGCAGCTTAGATGGTCGGGGTAGTAGCAATCAGCCCCAGCATTTT.

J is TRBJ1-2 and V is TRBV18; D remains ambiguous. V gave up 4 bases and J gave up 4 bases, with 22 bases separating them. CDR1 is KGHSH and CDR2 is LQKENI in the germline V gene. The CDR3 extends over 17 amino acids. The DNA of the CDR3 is TGTGCCAGCTCACTAGCGCCCCCGACTGGGAATCCCTATGGCTACACCTTC. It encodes CASSLAPPTGNPYGYTF.